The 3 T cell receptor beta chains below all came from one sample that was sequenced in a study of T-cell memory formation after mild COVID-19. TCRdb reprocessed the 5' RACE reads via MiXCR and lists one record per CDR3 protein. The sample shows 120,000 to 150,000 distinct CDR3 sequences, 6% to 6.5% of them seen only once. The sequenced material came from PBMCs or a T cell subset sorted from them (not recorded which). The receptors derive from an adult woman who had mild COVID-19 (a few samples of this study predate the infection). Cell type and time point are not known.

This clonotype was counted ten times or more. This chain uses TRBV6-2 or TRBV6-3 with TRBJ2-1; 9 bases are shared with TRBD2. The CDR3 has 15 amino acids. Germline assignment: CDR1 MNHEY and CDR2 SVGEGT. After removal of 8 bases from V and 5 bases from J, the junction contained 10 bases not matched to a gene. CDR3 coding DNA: TGTGCCAGCCGGCCTAGCGGGATCGGGAACAATGAGCAGTTCTTC. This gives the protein CASRPSGIGNNEQFF.

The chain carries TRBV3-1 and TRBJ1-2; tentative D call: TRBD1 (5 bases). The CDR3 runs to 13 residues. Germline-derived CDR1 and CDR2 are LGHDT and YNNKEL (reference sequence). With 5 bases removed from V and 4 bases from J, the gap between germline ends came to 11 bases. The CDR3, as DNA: TGTGCCAGCAGCGGGGACGGACCCTATGGCTACACCTTC. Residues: CASSGDGPYGYTF.

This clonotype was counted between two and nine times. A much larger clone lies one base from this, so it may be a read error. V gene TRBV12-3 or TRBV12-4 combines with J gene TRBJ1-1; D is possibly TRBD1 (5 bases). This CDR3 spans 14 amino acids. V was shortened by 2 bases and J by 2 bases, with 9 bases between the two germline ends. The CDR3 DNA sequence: TGTGCCAGCAGTTTATACGGGGGAAACACTGAAGCTTTCTTT. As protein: CASSLYGGNTEAFF.